Below, one T cell receptor (beta chain) is given with its context. Its target is unknown. This sample was taken from a study of cytomegalovirus exposure and HLA in healthy donors. Overall study context: The early release's HLA-typed donors yielded tens of millions of unique TCRs. General study findings and limits: Later analysis showed TCR association rates varying by HLA locus, highest for DRB1 and lowest for HLA-C. Cytomegalovirus association was listed for around 170 TCR beta chains. Relative to equally common others, HLA-associated TCR beta chains showed greater clonal expansion in a later analysis.

The CDR3 extends over 16 amino acids. Unmatched junction bases numbered 9, after V lost 3 bases and J lost 2 bases. Germline loops: CDR1 SGDLS, CDR2 YYNGEE. PCR involved 60 Vbeta and 13 Jbeta primers. The protocol was immunoSEQ multiplex PCR, while the TCRdb copy is restricted to in-frame clones and leaves out a portion. The data hold about 200,000 clones, with about 80% observed a single time. The specimen was PBMCs. This clonotype was obtained from a woman between 25 and 40 years old in good health and CMV-seropositive. The rearrangement uses TRBV9 and TRBJ1-2, with 8 nucleotides matching TRBD1. The CDR3 DNA sequence: TGTGCCAGCAGCGCCCCAAACAGGGGGGGAAACTATGGCTACACCTTC. It specifies CASSAPNRGGNYGYTF.